Shown below are 17 T cell receptor beta chains from a single sample sequenced in a study of CD8+CD57+ T cells in acquired aplastic anemia. TCR beta VDJ and CDR3 profiles were obtained from a genomic DNA template. Each CDR3 protein is one row after TCRdb ran MiXCR on the reads. The sample lists about 140,000 distinct CDR3 sequences; around two fifths were seen once. Sequenced sample: sorted CD4+, CD8+, or CD8+CD57+ T cells (not recorded which) from PBMCs. The receptor set was obtained from a human donor in good health, serving as a control.

This clonotype was counted ten times or more. The chain has TRBV7-2 and TRBJ1-5; 8 nucleotides agree with TRBD1. V lost 5 bases, J lost 4 bases, and 7 bases stayed unmatched. Germline values: CDR1 SGHTA, CDR2 FQGNSA. This CDR3 is 15 amino acids long. The CDR3 nucleotides are TGTGCCAGCAGCCGAACAGGGGGGCGAAATCAGCCCCAGCATTTT. Its protein is CASSRTGGRNQPQHF.

This clonotype was seen at least ten times. This chain uses TRBV20-1 with TRBJ2-1; possible D gene TRBD2, 7 bases. This CDR3 has 17 residues. The germline V gene encodes CDR1 DFQATT and CDR2 SNEGSKA (reference sequence). The germline V and J ends were trimmed by 3 bases and 6 bases, with 24 bases remaining between them. CDR3 amino acids: CSARDRLWAGAVNEQFF. The CDR3 nucleotides are TGCAGTGCTAGGGACAGACTCTGGGCGGGGGCGGTCAATGAGCAGTTCTTC.

There are many counts of this clonotype. The rearrangement uses TRBV24-1 and TRBJ2-3; no firm D call. The CDR3 has 14 amino acids. Germline assignment: CDR1 KGHDR and CDR2 SFDVKD. V was cut by 4 bases and J by 2 bases, with 9 bases left in between. CDR3 region: CATSEPGLTDTQYF. The CDR3 DNA is TGTGCCACCAGTGAGCCCGGGCTCACAGATACGCAGTATTTT.

This clonotype was seen many times. V and J are TRBV12-3 or TRBV12-4 and TRBJ2-3; D unresolved. The CDR3 runs 13 residues. The germline V and J ends were trimmed by 8 bases and 10 bases, with 19 bases remaining between them. The CDR3 region is CASQRERRAAQYF. CDR3 bases: TGTGCCAGCCAGCGCGAGCGCCGGGCAGCGCAGTATTTT.

This chain links TRBV10-2 with TRBJ1-3; tentatively, D is TRBD1 (5 bases). The V end lost 7 bases, the J end lost 4 bases, and 8 bases lay between the germline ends. Germline V gene data show CDR1 as WSHSY and CDR2 as SAAADI. The CDR3 is 12 residues long. The CDR3 loop reads CASKGPGNTIYF. Written as DNA, the CDR3 is TGCGCCAGCAAGGGGCCCGGAAACACCATATATTTT.

The chain couples TRBV10-2 to TRBJ1-6; D remains unclear. Trimming cost V 3 bases and J 10 bases, with 10 bases left between them. This CDR3 is 13 amino acids long. The germline gives CDR1 WSHSY, CDR2 SAAADI. CDR3 in amino acids: CASSDVANSPLHF. The CDR3 DNA sequence: TGCGCCAGCAGTGACGTCGCCAACTCACCCCTCCACTTT.

This clonotype was observed many times. The chain uses TRBV20-1 and TRBJ1-1; a possible D gene is TRBD1 (6 bases). Looked up from germline, CDR1 is DFQATT and CDR2 is SNEGSKA (reference sequence). CDR3 length equals 16 residues. The V end lost 3 bases, the J end lost 7 bases, and 24 bases lay between the germline ends. The CDR3 is CSARSPGAEVRGEAFF. CDR3 coding DNA: TGCAGTGCTAGGTCCCCAGGGGCGGAAGTAAGGGGTGAAGCTTTCTTT.

A remark on this clonotype: A read error may produce the germline difference seen at one junction end. The chain combines TRBV19 with TRBJ2-6, with 8 positions matching TRBD2. This CDR3 has 16 amino acids. Germline V gene data show CDR1 as LNHDA and CDR2 as SQIVND (reference sequence). DNA of the CDR3: TGTGCCAGTAGCCGGGGGGGCCTATCTGGGGCCAACATCCTGACTTTC. Translating gives CASSRGGLSGANILTF.

This clonotype has only a few counts. V gene TRBV6-1 combines with J gene TRBJ2-1, with 9 bases fitting TRBD2. CDR1 MNHNS and CDR2 SASEGT come from the germline V gene. The CDR3 contains 16 residues. The V gene end was trimmed by 6 bases and the J gene end by 4 bases; junction bases not matched to a gene: 10. In DNA form, the CDR3 reads TGTGCCAGCAGAAGCGACCTGGGACTAGCTTACAATGAGCAGTTCTTC. This codes for CASRSDLGLAYNEQFF.

The chain carries TRBV2 and TRBJ2-7, with TRBD2 identical over 13 bases. Unmatched junction bases numbered 8, after V lost 4 bases and J lost 5 bases. The germline gives CDR1 SNHLY, CDR2 FYNNEI. The CDR3 is 16 amino acids. Here the CDR3 reads CASSARTSGGGDEQYV. The CDR3 DNA reads as TGTGCCAGCAGTGCCAGGACTAGCGGGGGCGGCGACGAGCAGTACGTC.

At least ten counts were recorded for this clonotype. The rearrangement joins TRBV11-2 to TRBJ2-3; 15 bases are shared with TRBD2. There are 19 residues in the CDR3. Germline V gene data show CDR1 as SGHAT and CDR2 as FQNNGV. Trimming cost V 1 base and J 1 base; bases outside gene matches: 6. The DNA for the CDR3 is TGTGCCAGCAGCTTAGGCGGACTAGCGGGAGGGCCGGGCACAGATACGCAGTATTTT. Its translation: CASSLGGLAGGPGTDTQYF. The full variable domain, with the rest looked up from reference TRBV11-2 and TRBJ2-3, is EAGVAQSPRYKIIEKRQSVAFWCNPISGHATLYWYQQILGQGPKLLIQFQNNGVVDDSQLPKDRFSAERLKGVDSTLKIQPAKLEDSAVYLCASSLGGLAGGPGTDTQYFGPGTRLTVL.

V gene TRBV25-1 combines with J gene TRBJ1-2; TRBD1 agrees at 7 bases. Germline assignment: CDR1 MGHDK and CDR2 SYGVNS. This CDR3 is 15 amino acids long. The trim removed 6 bases at V and 4 bases at J, leaving 11 bases unmatched. The DNA of the CDR3 is TGTGCCAGCAGACCTCGGACAGGAGAGGGCTATGGCTACACCTTC. This encodes CASRPRTGEGYGYTF.

Here the CDR3 DNA reads TGTGCCAGCTCACCTATCCCAGTAAACAGGGGGTCAGAGAACACTGAAGCTTTCTTT. It encodes CASSPIPVNRGSENTEAFF. V gene TRBV18 combines with J gene TRBJ1-1; 8 bases fit TRBD1. Germline V gene sequence: CDR1 KGHSH, CDR2 LQKENI. V lost 3 bases to trimming and J lost 1 base; unmatched junction nucleotides: 16. The CDR3 is 19 amino acids.

This clonotype has a count of ten or more. V is TRBV2 and J is TRBJ1-5; TRBD1 aligns across 8 bases. There are 15 residues in the CDR3. Germline V gene lookup returns CDR1 SNHLY and CDR2 FYNNEI. J lost 1 base, V lost 6 bases, and 5 bases had no gene match. This CDR3 reads CASSSDRGSNQPQHF. CDR3 coding DNA: TGTGCCAGCAGCTCCGACAGGGGCAGCAATCAGCCCCAGCATTTT.

This clonotype has ten or more counts. The chain recombines TRBV19 with TRBJ2-2; no reliable D call. Germline loops: CDR1 LNHDA, CDR2 SQIVND (reference sequence). V was shortened by 7 bases and J by 3 bases, with 15 bases between the two germline ends. This CDR3 contains 15 residues. CDR3 region: CASKELLAYTGELFF. Written as DNA, the CDR3 is TGTGCCAGTAAGGAATTATTAGCCTACACCGGGGAGCTGTTTTTT.

For the CDR3, the DNA is TGTGCCAGCAGCGTAGATGGCCTTTCACCCCTCCACTTT. Translating it yields CASSVDGLSPLHF. V usage is TRBV9 and J usage is TRBJ1-6, with D unclear. V lost 0 bases and J 9 bases, leaving 7 bases between the germline ends. The CDR3 covers 13 residues. CDR1 is SGDLS, CDR2 YYNGEE, per germline. Full variable domain (outside the CDR3, taken from reference TRBV9 and TRBJ1-6): DSGVTQTPKHLITATGQRVTLRCSPRSGDLSVYWYQQSLDQGLQFLIQYYNGEERAKGNILERFSAQQFPDLHSELNLSSLELGDSALYFCASSVDGLSPLHFGNGTRLTVT.

Concerning this clonotype: Given a much more abundant clone one base away, this may be a read error. The gene calls are TRBV18 and TRBJ1-2, with D perhaps TRBD1 (6 bases). Trimming removed 10 bases from V and 2 bases from J, with 11 bases in between. CDR3 length: 12 amino acids. Germline CDR1 is KGHSH and CDR2 is LQKENI. The CDR3 sequence is CATPRGNYGYTF. In nucleotides, the CDR3 is TGTGCCACTCCCAGGGGCAACTATGGCTACACCTTC.